This T cell receptor beta chain stems from a study of cytomegalovirus exposure and HLA in healthy donors. The primer mix had 60 Vbeta and 13 Jbeta primers. The table came from immunoSEQ multiplex PCR; TCRdb's copy has only in-frame clones and leaves some out. The profile shows about 170,000 clones, almost 80% of them singletons. Regarding the study as a whole: At a 0.05 false discovery rate, a later analysis found around 17,000 TCR beta sequences to be associated with HLA alleles. Sequencing likely caused a cluster of highly shared sequence variants.

Notes on this clone: The antigen is unknown.

V shed 6 bases and J shed 0 bases, with 22 bases lying between them. CDR3 length: 18 residues. From germline, CDR1 is MDHEN and CDR2 SYDVKM. The sequence was obtained from a man aged 35 to 55 in good health and CMV-seropositive. Sequencing input: PBMCs. The gene calls are TRBV28 and TRBJ2-3, with a weak D call TRBD1 (5 bases). The CDR3 nucleotides are TGTGCCAGCAGCCCCGGCGGCAGGACATACTATAGCACAGATACGCAGTATTTT. Amino acids: CASSPGGRTYYSTDTQYF.